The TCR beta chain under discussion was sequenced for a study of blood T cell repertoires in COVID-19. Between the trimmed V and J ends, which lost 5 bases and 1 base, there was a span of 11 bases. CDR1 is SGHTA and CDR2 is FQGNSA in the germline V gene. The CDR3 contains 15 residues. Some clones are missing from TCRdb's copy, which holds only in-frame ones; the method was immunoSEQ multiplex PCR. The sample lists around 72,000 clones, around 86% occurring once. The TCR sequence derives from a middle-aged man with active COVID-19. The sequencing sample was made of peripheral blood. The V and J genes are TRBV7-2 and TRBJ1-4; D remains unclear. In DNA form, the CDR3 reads TGTGCCAGCAGCCAGAACGGGATAACTAATGAAAAACTGTTTTTT. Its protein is CASSQNGITNEKLFF.